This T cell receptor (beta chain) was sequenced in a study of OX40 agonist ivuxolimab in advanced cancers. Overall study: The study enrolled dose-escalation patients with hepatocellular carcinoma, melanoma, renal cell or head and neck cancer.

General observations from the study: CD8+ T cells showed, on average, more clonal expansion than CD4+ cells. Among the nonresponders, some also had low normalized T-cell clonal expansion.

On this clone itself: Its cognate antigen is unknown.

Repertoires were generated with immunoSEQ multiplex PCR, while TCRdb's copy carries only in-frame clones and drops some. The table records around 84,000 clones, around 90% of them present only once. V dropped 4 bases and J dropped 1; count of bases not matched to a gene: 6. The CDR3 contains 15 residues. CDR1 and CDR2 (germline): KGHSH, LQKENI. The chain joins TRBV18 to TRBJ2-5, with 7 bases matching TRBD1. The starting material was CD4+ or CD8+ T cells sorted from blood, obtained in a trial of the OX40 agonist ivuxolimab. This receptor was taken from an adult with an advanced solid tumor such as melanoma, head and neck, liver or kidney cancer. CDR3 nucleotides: TGTGCCAGCTCACTGTCCGGGACAGTCCAAGAGACCCAGTACTTC. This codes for CASSLSGTVQETQYF. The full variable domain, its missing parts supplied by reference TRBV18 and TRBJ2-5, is NAGVMQNPRHLVRRRGQEARLRCSPMKGHSHVYWYRQLPEEGLKFMVYLQKENIIDESGMPKERFSAEFPKEGPSILRIQQVVRGDSAAYFCASSLSGTVQETQYFGPGTRLLVL.